The 5 T cell receptor beta chains listed next were all sequenced from one sample in a study of T cells in Graves' hyperthyroidism and ophthalmopathy. Amplification of TCR beta CDR3 regions was performed using RNA transcripts as template. In the first-round RT-PCR of the TCR CDR3, the HTBI primer set was used. TCRdb ran MiXCR on the multiplex PCR reads and lists one entry per CDR3 protein. This table holds hundreds of thousands of distinct CDR3 sequences, 16% found once. The sample was blood. Receptor source: a woman in her thirties or forties with Graves' ophthalmopathy.

This clonotype came up a few times. This chain joins TRBV18 and TRBJ2-2; tentatively, D is TRBD1 (6 bases). The germline gives CDR1 KGHSH, CDR2 LQKENI. This CDR3 is 17 amino acids long. V shed 3 bases and J shed 6 bases, with 20 bases lying between them. The chain's CDR3 is CASSPQDHRVTSGELFF. The DNA for the CDR3 is TGTGCCAGCTCACCTCAGGATCACAGGGTAACGTCCGGGGAGCTGTTTTTT.

This clonotype has a count of ten or more. J is TRBJ2-3 and V is TRBV27, with D unresolved. This CDR3 comprises 17 residues. Trimming stripped 4 bases from V and 0 bases from J, with 17 bases between. Germline V CDR1 and CDR2: MNHEY, SMNVEV (reference sequence). CDR3 in DNA: TGTGCCAGCAGTTCGCCGCCAGAGGAAACTAGCACAGATACGCAGTATTTT. Residues: CASSSPPEETSTDTQYF.

CDR3 in amino acids: CASSSGLAGDFETQYF. The CDR3 region has the DNA TGCGCCAGCAGCTCGGGACTAGCGGGAGACTTTGAGACCCAGTACTTC. The chain employs TRBV5-1 and TRBJ2-5; 14 positions match TRBD2. Trimming at V came to 3 bases and at J to 5 bases, leaving 6 bases not matched to a gene. CDR1 is SGHRS, CDR2 YFSETQ, per germline. This CDR3 has 16 residues.

This clonotype was seen a few times. V is TRBV2 and J is TRBJ1-6; D not certain. This CDR3 spans 15 amino acids. V was cut by 7 bases and J by 7 bases, with 17 bases left in between. From germline, CDR1 is SNHLY and CDR2 FYNNEI. CDR3 sequence reads: CASKVATNLNSPLHF. The CDR3 DNA reads TGTGCCAGCAAAGTTGCTACGAATCTGAATTCACCCCTCCACTTT.

This clonotype appeared many times. The V and J genes are TRBV7-9 and TRBJ2-3; TRBD1 or TRBD2 may be the D gene (5 bases each). In germline, CDR1 is SEHNR, CDR2 FQNEAQ (reference sequence). The V and J ends lost 5 bases and 1 base respectively, with 16 bases between them. The CDR3 is 16 residues long. The CDR3 DNA reads as TGTGCCAGCAGCGGTGTGGTGGGGACGCGCACAGATACGCAGTATTTT. Residues: CASSGVVGTRTDTQYF.